This T cell receptor beta chain was found in a study of blood T cell repertoires in COVID-19. Study context: COVID-19 samples collected from the United States, Italy and Spain covered acute and convalescent phases. In each case, the material was cDNA or gDNA derived from T cells, B-cell-depleted T cells, or PBMCs.

Trimming took off 2 bases at V and 6 bases at J, with 14 bases between the two ends. CDR1 is SGDLS, CDR2 YYNGEE, per germline. This CDR3 is built from 14 residues. Original analysis: Amplified reference gene primers provided the basis for estimating nucleated cell counts. Profiling relied on immunoSEQ multiplex PCR, and the TCRdb table lists in-frame clones only, not all of them. V and J calls and clone size are those listed in that table; D and trimming were worked out from the DNA. The sample carries a few hundred thousand clones, about 90% recorded once. This sequence joins TRBV9 and TRBJ1-1, with D perhaps matching TRBD1 (5 bases). Sequencing used peripheral blood. The receptor was isolated from a woman aged 50 to 60 with acute or convalescent COVID-19. The DNA of the CDR3 is TGTGCCAGCAGCGTCGGCATAGGGGCCTCTGAAGCTTTCTTT. Residues: CASSVGIGASEAFF.